Below are 25 T cell receptor beta chains sequenced from a single sample in a study of blood T cells in healthy people across ages. A second PCR, run for roughly 7 to 11 cycles, used a sample-barcoded 5' primer plus a J-beta primer mix. MiXCR, applied by TCRdb to the 5' RACE reads, yields one record per CDR3 protein. The table has 710,000 or so distinct CDR3 sequences, 22% seen once. The sequenced sample was blood. These TCRs come from a man in his 70s in good health.

The V and J genes are TRBV7-9 and TRBJ2-3, with 16 bases fitting TRBD2. CDR1 and CDR2 (germline): SEHNR, FQNEAQ (reference sequence). V dropped 5 bases and J dropped 4; count of bases not matched to a gene: 9. The length of the CDR3 is 18 residues. The DNA for the CDR3 is TGTGCCAGCAGCCCCGGGACTAGCGGGGGGGCCCGGGCAGATACGCAGTATTTT. As protein: CASSPGTSGGARADTQYF.

This clonotype was found a few times. The chain has TRBV20-1 and TRBJ2-3; 9 positions agree with TRBD2. Trimming took 0 bases from V and 1 from J; bases not matched to a gene: 2. The CDR3 runs to 15 residues. CDR1 and CDR2 from the germline V gene are DFQATT and SNEGSKA (reference sequence). The CDR3 loop is CSARERGGGTDTQYF. The CDR3, as DNA: TGCAGTGCTAGAGAGCGGGGGGGAGGCACAGATACGCAGTATTTT.

This rearrangement joins TRBV9 to TRBJ2-3, with TRBD2 matching 11 bases. Germline lookup yields CDR1 SGDLS and CDR2 YYNGEE. The CDR3 is 17 amino acids. V trimming: 3 bases; J trimming: 1 base; junction bases outside the gene matches: 7. The CDR3 loop is CASSAKLAGVGTDTQYF. For the CDR3, the DNA is TGTGCCAGCAGCGCCAAACTAGCGGGGGTAGGCACAGATACGCAGTATTTT.

This clonotype has a handful of counts. V is TRBV10-1 and J is TRBJ2-4; D is unresolved. Trimming removed 4 bases from V and 4 bases from J, with 5 bases in between. CDR3 length equals 12 residues. CDR1 and CDR2 (germline): WNHNN, SYGVQD (reference sequence). The CDR3 sequence: CASSGTKNIQYF. DNA for the CDR3: TGCGCCAGCAGTGGTACGAAAAACATTCAGTACTTC.

This clonotype was seen a handful of times. V and J are TRBV7-6 and TRBJ2-3; 8 nucleotides align to TRBD2. The CDR3 runs 16 residues. V was clipped by 5 bases and J by 2 bases; unmatched bases: 9. Germline V gene sequence: CDR1 SGHVS, CDR2 FNYEAQ. CDR3 amino acids: CASSQTPAGATDTQYF. The CDR3 bases are TGTGCCAGCAGCCAGACGCCAGCGGGAGCCACAGATACGCAGTATTTT. Looking up the rest from reference TRBV7-6 and TRBJ2-3 gives the full variable domain: GAGVSQSPRYKVTKRGQDVALRCDPISGHVSLYWYRQALGQGPEFLTYFNYEAQQDKSGLPNDRFSAERPEGSISTLTIQRTEQRDSAMYRCASSQTPAGATDTQYFGPGTRLTVL.

The J gene is TRBJ1-1, the V gene TRBV15; a weak D match, TRBD1 (5 bases). This CDR3 has 14 amino acids. Germline values: CDR1 LNHNV, CDR2 YYDKDF (reference sequence). Trimming cost V 0 bases and J 7 bases, with 12 bases left between them. The CDR3 DNA sequence: TGTGCCACCAGCAGAGATCGGGGCAGGGATGAAGCTTTCTTT. It specifies CATSRDRGRDEAFF.

The rearrangement uses TRBV25-1 and TRBJ1-2, with 9 bases that match TRBD1. Trimming at V came to 7 bases and at J to 4 bases, leaving 7 bases not matched to a gene. CDR3 size: 14 residues. Germline V lookup: CDR1 MGHDK, CDR2 SYGVNS. CDR3 amino acids: CASTLGQGTYGYTF. As DNA, the CDR3 is TGTGCCAGCACCTTAGGACAGGGGACCTATGGCTACACCTTC.

This rearrangement joins TRBV18 to TRBJ1-1; a possible D gene is TRBD1 (5 bases). Per the germline V gene, CDR1 is KGHSH and CDR2 is LQKENI. The CDR3 is 16 residues long. V was shortened by 2 bases and J by 1 base, with 14 bases between the two germline ends. CDR3 sequence reads: CASSPLTPGTNTEAFF. The DNA of the CDR3 is TGTGCCAGCTCACCATTGACACCTGGGACGAACACTGAAGCTTTCTTT.

This clonotype was counted a few times. The rearrangement uses TRBV20-1 and TRBJ1-2, with TRBD1 matching over 7 bases. The length of the CDR3 is 13 residues. V trimming: 5 bases; J trimming: 4 bases; junction bases outside the gene matches: 7. Per germline, CDR1 DFQATT and CDR2 SNEGSKA (reference sequence). In DNA, the CDR3 is TGCAGTGCTTTAACACAGGGGATCTATGGCTACACCTTC. Amino acids: CSALTQGIYGYTF.

There are a few counts of this clonotype. The chain employs TRBV14 and TRBJ1-1; D may be TRBD1 (5 bases). The germline V gene encodes CDR1 SGHDN and CDR2 FVKESK. Trimming removed 0 bases at V and 2 bases at J, with 13 bases between. The CDR3 has 16 amino acids. The CDR3: CASSQDWGGVNTEAFF. CDR3 coding DNA: TGTGCCAGCAGCCAAGACTGGGGAGGGGTAAACACTGAAGCTTTCTTT.

Only a few counts were recorded for this clonotype. The V call is TRBV12-3 or TRBV12-4, the J call TRBJ2-7; D possibly uses TRBD1 or TRBD2 (5 bases each). The J call could be wrong; TRBJ2-5 is a better fit for the DNA end. The CDR3 sequence is 12 residues long. CDR3 amino acids: CASSRDDGTQYF. The CDR3 coding sequence is TGTGCCAGCAGCCGGGACGATGGGACCCAGTACTTC.

This clonotype was counted only a few times. This chain uses TRBV19 with TRBJ2-7, with 8 bases aligning to TRBD1. The CDR3 contains 15 residues. The J segment lost 0 bases and the V segment lost 5 bases, leaving 6 bases of the junction unmatched. CDR1 LNHDA and CDR2 SQIVND come from the germline V gene (reference sequence). The CDR3 DNA is TGTGCCAGTAGTGACCCGGGACAGGTCTCCTACGAGCAGTACTTC. Its protein is CASSDPGQVSYEQYF.

This clonotype appeared a few times. The genes are TRBV20-1 and TRBJ1-4, with no clear D. The length of the CDR3 is 8 residues. CDR1 is DFQATT and CDR2 is SNEGSKA in the germline V gene (reference sequence). The CDR3 region is CSLGKLFF. For the CDR3, the DNA is TGCAGCCTGGGAAAACTGTTTTTT.

This sequence joins TRBV9 and TRBJ2-1; 15 nucleotides align to TRBD2. CDR3 length equals 16 residues. The germline CDR1 and CDR2 sequences are SGDLS and YYNGEE. J gave up 6 bases and V 4 bases, and 5 bases lay outside the gene matches. The CDR3 region is CASSHGLAGGLNEQFF. DNA of the CDR3: TGTGCCAGCAGCCATGGACTAGCGGGGGGGCTCAATGAGCAGTTCTTC.

The gene calls are TRBV20-1 and TRBJ1-1; D uncertain. Germline CDR1 reads DFQATT; CDR2 reads SNEGSKA (reference sequence). The germline V and J ends were trimmed by 1 base and 6 bases, with 6 bases remaining between them. The CDR3 runs to 11 residues. CDR3: CSARATAEAFF. CDR3 nucleotide sequence: TGCAGTGCTAGAGCCACAGCTGAAGCTTTCTTT.

V usage is TRBV6-6 and J usage is TRBJ2-7, with TRBD1 as a possible D gene (7 bases). Germline loops: CDR1 MNHNY, CDR2 SVGAGI (reference sequence). Trimming cost V 8 bases and J 0 bases, with 8 bases left between them. The CDR3 extends over 12 amino acids. CDR3 region: CASQGGSYEQYF. The CDR3 bases are TGTGCCAGCCAGGGGGGCTCCTACGAGCAGTACTTC.

This clonotype was detected a few times. The chain recombines TRBV27 with TRBJ2-3; D may be TRBD2 (6 bases). The CDR3 has 15 residues. Germline V lookup: CDR1 MNHEY, CDR2 SMNVEV (reference sequence). The ends were cut back, 5 bases at V and 6 bases at J, with 18 bases in the middle. CDR3 sequence (DNA): TGTGCCAGCAGTCCCGGACTATTTCTCGGTGATACGCAGTATTTT. This sequence encodes CASSPGLFLGDTQYF.

The chain combines TRBV5-1 with TRBJ1-2; tentatively, D is TRBD1 (6 bases). The V gene's germline CDR1 is SGHRS and CDR2 YFSETQ. The CDR3 extends over 13 amino acids. The V end was cut by 5 bases, the J end by 4 bases, with 12 bases between. Here the CDR3 reads CASRGDTFYGYTF. CDR3 DNA: TGCGCCAGCAGAGGGGACACGTTCTATGGCTACACCTTC.

This clonotype has at least ten counts. The V gene is TRBV5-1, the J gene TRBJ2-6; D not resolved. Trimming removed 0 bases at V and 0 bases at J, with 7 bases between. The CDR3 is made up of 16 amino acids. Looked up from germline, CDR1 is SGHRS and CDR2 is YFSETQ. CDR3 sequence: CASSLVPGSGANVLTF. The CDR3 DNA reads as TGCGCCAGCAGCTTGGTGCCAGGCTCTGGGGCCAACGTCCTGACTTTC.

V gene TRBV18 combines with J gene TRBJ2-3; TRBD2 might be the D (5 bases). The CDR3 is 19 residues long. CDR1 and CDR2 from the germline V gene are KGHSH and LQKENI. Trimming took off 1 base at V and 0 bases at J, with 20 bases between the two ends. CDR3 residues: CASSPLSVSFAGSTDTQYF. CDR3 sequence (DNA): TGTGCCAGCTCACCACTTAGCGTCTCCTTTGCCGGAAGCACAGATACGCAGTATTTT.

The genes are TRBV7-8 and TRBJ1-2; maybe TRBD1 (6 bases). CDR1 is SGHVS, CDR2 FQNEAQ, per germline. Trimming stripped 4 bases from V and 3 bases from J, with 12 bases between. The CDR3 runs 14 residues. Here the CDR3 reads CASSSRGGDYGYTF. In DNA form, the CDR3 reads TGTGCCAGCAGCTCCCGAGGGGGTGACTATGGCTACACCTTC.

This clonotype was seen only a few times. J is TRBJ2-3 and V is TRBV4-2; 9 bases line up with TRBD2. The V gene's germline CDR1 is LGHNA and CDR2 YNFKEQ. V trimming: 3 bases; J trimming: 1 base; junction bases outside the gene matches: 5. The CDR3 loop spans 16 amino acids. The CDR3 coding sequence is TGTGCCAGCAGCCACGGACTAGCGCGAGGCACAGATACGCAGTATTTT. As protein: CASSHGLARGTDTQYF.

This clonotype showed up just a few times. The V call is TRBV29-1, the J call TRBJ2-3; 10 bases agree with TRBD2. V lost 1 base and J lost 4; bases outside the gene matches: 8. CDR3 length: 16 residues. The germline V gene has CDR1 SQVTM and CDR2 ANQGSEA. CDR3 region: CSVEGGLAGVPDTQYF. CDR3 sequence (DNA): TGCAGCGTTGAAGGGGGTCTAGCGGGAGTCCCAGATACGCAGTATTTT.

In its sample, this clonotype was seen a few times. V and J are TRBV5-1 and TRBJ2-4, with 9 bases identical to TRBD1. The V segment lost 4 bases and the J segment 4 bases; nucleotides outside the gene matches: 9. This CDR3 region has 16 residues. Germline V gene sequence: CDR1 SGHRS, CDR2 YFSETQ. As DNA, the CDR3 is TGCGCCAGCAGCGGGACAGGGAACATGGAGAAAAACATTCAGTACTTC. As protein: CASSGTGNMEKNIQYF.

The V gene is TRBV20-1, the J gene TRBJ2-3; no clear D. The CDR3 runs 12 residues. Germline-derived CDR1 and CDR2 are DFQATT and SNEGSKA (reference sequence). V gave up 3 bases and J gave up 5 bases, with 9 bases separating them. The CDR3 DNA follows: TGCAGTGCTAGTCTCTTCGGAGATACGCAGTATTTT. It codes for CSASLFGDTQYF.